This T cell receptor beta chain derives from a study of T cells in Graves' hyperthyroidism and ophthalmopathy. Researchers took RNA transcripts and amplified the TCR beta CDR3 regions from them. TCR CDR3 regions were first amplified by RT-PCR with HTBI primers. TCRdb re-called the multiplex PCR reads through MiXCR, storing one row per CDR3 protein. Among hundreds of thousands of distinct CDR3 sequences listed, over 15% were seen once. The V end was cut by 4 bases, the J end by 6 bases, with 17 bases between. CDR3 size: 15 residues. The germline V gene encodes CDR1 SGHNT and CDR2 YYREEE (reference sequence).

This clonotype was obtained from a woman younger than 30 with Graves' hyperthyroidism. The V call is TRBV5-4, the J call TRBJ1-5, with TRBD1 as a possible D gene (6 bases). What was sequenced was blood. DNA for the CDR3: TGTGCCAGCAGCATCGCGGGGGCCCTAGGTCAGCCCCAGCATTTT. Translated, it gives CASSIAGALGQPQHF.